The text below deals with one T cell receptor (beta chain). The source of the sample is a study of blood T cell repertoires in COVID-19. Study-level information: Acute-phase and convalescent COVID-19 samples originated in the United States, Italy and Spain. The analysed material was cDNA or gDNA that came from T cells, B-cell-depleted T cells, or PBMCs.

The CDR3 consists of 14 residues. The germline CDR1 and CDR2 sequences are SGDLS and YYNGEE. The V gene lost 4 bases and the J gene lost 7 bases, with 15 bases spanning the gap. Per the study methods: The authors estimated nucleated cell counts from reference gene primer amplification. This table comes from immunoSEQ multiplex PCR, and its TCRdb copy is limited to in-frame clones, with some not included. The V and J calls and clone size come from that table; D and trimming were worked out from the DNA. The repertoire includes roughly 190,000 clones, approximately 85% of them detected once, and around 7.5% sits in the top ten.

The clonotype originates from a woman aged 60-70 years with acute or convalescent COVID-19. The rearrangement uses TRBV9 and TRBJ1-5; no clear D. Sequencing was carried out using peripheral blood. The CDR3 reads CASSLGLLGQPQHF. The CDR3, as DNA: TGTGCCAGCAGCTTAGGTTTGTTGGGCCAGCCCCAGCATTTT. Variable domain in full (rest from reference TRBV9 and TRBJ1-5): DSGVTQTPKHLITATGQRVTLRCSPRSGDLSVYWYQQSLDQGLQFLIQYYNGEERAKGNILERFSAQQFPDLHSELNLSSLELGDSALYFCASSLGLLGQPQHFGDGTRLSIL.